These 18 T cell receptor beta chains were sequenced from one sample in a study of shared clonotypes between healthy human individuals. The repertoire was sequenced with immunoSEQ multiplex PCR; TCRdb's copy has only in-frame clones and lacks some. The sample shows roughly 1 million clones, roughly 74% of them seen only once. Sequencing was performed on memory CD4+ T cells from PBMCs. Subset described: CD45RA-negative fraction. All receptors derive from a man in his late teens or twenties in good health. Some clones in this sample may be carry-over from other donors' samples.

In its sample, this clone was seen once. V and J are TRBV28 and TRBJ1-1, with TRBD1 matching over 9 bases. The junction had 14 bases not matched to a gene; V was cut back by 5 bases and J by 10 bases. In germline, CDR1 is MDHEN, CDR2 SYDVKM. The CDR3 spans 15 residues. Here the CDR3 reads CASSDPGQGNRRAFF. The CDR3 DNA is TGTGCCAGCAGTGACCCGGGACAGGGAAATAGGAGAGCTTTCTTT.

The CDR3 protein is CASSRRAGVSDEQYF. The CDR3 region has the DNA TGTGCCAGCAGCAGGCGGGCGGGAGTCTCGGACGAGCAGTACTTC. The V gene is TRBV4-2, the J gene TRBJ2-7; 7 positions match TRBD2. The CDR3 runs to 15 residues. V lost 5 bases to trimming and J lost 5 bases; unmatched junction nucleotides: 12. Germline V CDR1 and CDR2: LGHNA, YNFKEQ.

The rearrangement uses TRBV18 and TRBJ2-4, with D perhaps TRBD2 (6 bases). Trimming took off 3 bases at V and 3 bases at J, with 21 bases between the two ends. CDR1 KGHSH and CDR2 LQKENI come from the germline V gene. CDR3 length equals 18 residues. The CDR3 bases are TGTGCCAGCTCACCTCGAAATAGACTAGAGGGAAGCAAAAACATTCAGTACTTC. Amino acid sequence: CASSPRNRLEGSKNIQYF.

The genes are TRBV5-4 and TRBJ2-3; 7 bases fit TRBD2. V lost 0 bases, J lost 4 bases, and 11 bases stayed unmatched. The CDR3 is 17 residues long. CDR1 and CDR2 from the germline V gene are SGHNT and YYREEE (reference sequence). DNA of the CDR3: TGTGCCAGCAGCTTGGAGCGGGGCCTAGGGTACCCAGATACGCAGTATTTT. Its translation: CASSLERGLGYPDTQYF.

In this sample, this clone turned up a few times. The V call is TRBV2, the J call TRBJ2-7, with a possible D match to TRBD1 (6 bases). CDR1 and CDR2 from the germline V gene are SNHLY and FYNNEI. Trimming removed 7 bases from V and 6 bases from J, with 16 bases in between. The CDR3 spans 13 residues. DNA for the CDR3: TGTGCCAGCAAGAACAGGGAAACAAGCGAGCAGTACTTC. Its protein product is CASKNRETSEQYF.

This chain connects TRBV11-2 to TRBJ2-3, with 7 bases fitting TRBD1. V shed 5 bases and J 2 bases; nucleotides not matched to a gene: 4. The germline CDR1 and CDR2 sequences are SGHAT and FQNNGV. This CDR3 region has 14 residues. The CDR3 DNA sequence: TGTGCCAGCAGCAGGGACAGCCTCACAGATACGCAGTATTTT. Amino acid sequence: CASSRDSLTDTQYF.

This chain joins TRBV5-4 and TRBJ1-2, with TRBD1 matching 8 bases. With V trimmed by 3 bases and J by 2 bases, 3 bases remained unmatched. The CDR3 is 14 residues long. Germline CDR1 and CDR2: SGHNT and YYREEE (reference sequence). This chain's CDR3 is CASSWTGTNYGYTF. The CDR3 nucleotides are TGTGCCAGCAGCTGGACAGGGACCAACTATGGCTACACCTTC.

The chain uses TRBV11-2 and TRBJ2-5; D is perhaps TRBD2 (6 bases). The ends were cut back, 5 bases at V and 1 base at J, with 17 bases in the middle. Germline V gives CDR1 SGHAT, CDR2 FQNNGV. This CDR3 region has 16 residues. The CDR3 spells CASSQAPGVRQETQYF. The CDR3 DNA reads TGTGCCAGCAGCCAGGCCCCGGGGGTACGCCAAGAGACCCAGTACTTC. Looking up the rest from reference TRBV11-2 and TRBJ2-5 gives the full variable domain: EAGVAQSPRYKIIEKRQSVAFWCNPISGHATLYWYQQILGQGPKLLIQFQNNGVVDDSQLPKDRFSAERLKGVDSTLKIQPAKLEDSAVYLCASSQAPGVRQETQYFGPGTRLLVL.

This clone was seen a handful of times. A read error may account for a junction end that differs from germline. This CDR3 reads CASSLQGGTRRHF. The DNA for the CDR3 is TGTGCCAGCAGCCTCCAGGGGGGGACCCGCAGGCATTTT. The chain couples TRBV14 to TRBJ2-3; either TRBD1 or TRBD2 may fit D (7 bases each). The CDR3 has 13 amino acids. Germline V gene lookup returns CDR1 SGHDN and CDR2 FVKESK.

The gene calls are TRBV10-3 and TRBJ1-2; tentative D call: TRBD1 (5 bases). The CDR3 spans 16 residues. Germline CDR1 is ENHRY and CDR2 is SYGVKD. V lost 5 bases to trimming and J lost 2 bases, with 18 bases between them. The CDR3 nucleotides read TGTGCCATCAGTTCCCCCCTTGGGGCAGGGAACTATGGCTACACCTTC. This encodes CAISSPLGAGNYGYTF.

This chain uses TRBV5-1 with TRBJ2-3; D not certain. Deletions cut 2 bases from V and 1 base from J, with 8 bases between. Germline lookup yields CDR1 SGHRS and CDR2 YFSETQ. The CDR3 covers 14 residues. CDR3 bases: TGCGCCAGCAGCTTTGGTACAGGCACAGATACGCAGTATTTT. Protein product: CASSFGTGTDTQYF.

V and J are TRBV30 and TRBJ2-1; 7 nucleotides agree with TRBD2. Losses at the gene ends were 1 base for V and 6 bases for J; bases not matched to a gene: 3. The CDR3 spans 13 residues. Germline V CDR1 and CDR2: GTSNPN, SVGIG (reference sequence). The CDR3 protein is CAWSGTRANEQFF. CDR3 sequence (DNA): TGTGCCTGGAGTGGGACTAGAGCCAATGAGCAGTTCTTC.

This chain uses TRBV10-3 with TRBJ2-1; 10 nucleotides agree with TRBD2. The V segment lost 0 bases and the J segment 8 bases; nucleotides outside the gene matches: 7. Germline V gene sequence: CDR1 ENHRY, CDR2 SYGVKD. This CDR3 spans 16 amino acids. In DNA, the CDR3 is TGTGCCATCAGTGAGTCTATAGCGGGAGGCCCACATGAGCAGTTCTTC. Amino acid sequence: CAISESIAGGPHEQFF.

This clone has a handful of counts. The chain couples TRBV28 to TRBJ1-4; a possible D gene is TRBD1 (6 bases). V lost 8 bases, J lost 7 bases, and 14 bases lay in between. Looked up from germline, CDR1 is MDHEN and CDR2 is SYDVKM. This CDR3 is 13 amino acids long. CDR3 DNA: TGTGCCAGCTCTTGGGGGGCGAGTGAAAAACTGTTTTTT. As protein: CASSWGASEKLFF.

Note on this clone: In the same sample, other DNA sequences code for this CDR3. CDR3 amino acids: CASSFTSYEQYF. CDR3 DNA: TGTGCCAGCAGTTTCACCTCCTACGAGCAGTACTTC. The rearrangement uses TRBV2 and TRBJ2-7; D is unresolved. V was shortened by 5 bases and J by 0 bases, with 5 bases between the two germline ends. This CDR3 contains 12 residues. The germline V gene encodes CDR1 SNHLY and CDR2 FYNNEI.

The V call is TRBV5-1, the J call TRBJ2-2; 9 positions match TRBD2. CDR3 size: 15 residues. Germline trimming cut 4 bases from V and 7 bases from J; bases unmatched to any gene: 8. CDR1 SGHRS and CDR2 YFSETQ come from the germline V gene. The CDR3 DNA sequence: TGCGCCAGCAGCCCGTTAGCGGGAGTGAACGGGGAGCTGTTTTTT. It is translated as CASSPLAGVNGELFF.

This clone was seen more than once but under ten times. Other DNA sequences in the sample encode the same CDR3. The chain has TRBV30 and TRBJ1-1; D may be TRBD1 (5 bases). V lost 4 bases and J lost 0, with 6 bases in between. Germline V gene data show CDR1 as GTSNPN and CDR2 as SVGIG (reference sequence). The CDR3 has 12 amino acids. As DNA, the CDR3 is TGTGCCTGGACAGGGATGAACACTGAAGCTTTCTTT. Translating it yields CAWTGMNTEAFF.

The chain combines TRBV5-6 with TRBJ1-2; tentative D call: TRBD1 (5 bases). Germline V gene data show CDR1 as SGHDT and CDR2 as YYEEEE. Trimming removed 2 bases at V and 8 bases at J, with 13 bases between. The CDR3 is made up of 13 amino acids. This CDR3 is CASSFRVDIGYTF. The CDR3 DNA follows: TGTGCCAGCAGCTTCAGGGTCGATATCGGCTACACCTTC.